The rows below give T cell receptor beta chains drawn from one sample of a study of blood T cell repertoires in COVID-19. TCRdb's table, derived via immunoSEQ multiplex PCR, lists solely in-frame clones and lacks some. The sample records nearly 100,000 clones, approximately 84% being singletons. Sequencing used peripheral blood. The receptors shown here come from a woman aged 60-75 years with acute or convalescent COVID-19. The CDR3 runs from the conserved cysteine through the conserved F or W. A D gene is named only where the DNA matches it firmly. Not all rows give a size; the values are once, few, many and, for expanded clones, a class.

D,length,size,V,J,CDR3,DNA
TRBD1,13,NA,TRBV10-2,TRBJ1-2,CASSKVGQERYTF,TGCGCCAGCAGCAAAGTAGGACAGGAGCGCTACACCTTC
NA,11,once,TRBV20-1,TRBJ1-2,CSASLGGGYTF,TGCAGTGCTAGTCTAGGTGGTGGCTACACCTTC
NA,17,NA,TRBV12-2,TRBJ2-2,CASRLNYGTGLSGELFF,TGTGCAAGTCGCTTAAATTACGGGACAGGTTTATCCGGGGAGCTGTTTTTT
NA,12,NA,TRBV18,TRBJ2-7,CASSPGFYEQYF,TGTGCCAGCTCGCCGGGATTCTACGAGCAGTACTTC
NA,16,NA,TRBV19,TRBJ2-5,CASSSIRRRGQETQYF,TGTGCCAGTAGTTCTATTCGGCGCAGGGGCCAAGAGACCCAGTACTTC
TRBD2,18,NA,TRBV3-1/TRBV3-2,TRBJ2-5,CASSQLLAGVPFGETQYF,TGTGCCAGCAGCCAGCTCCTAGCGGGGGTGCCCTTTGGCGAGACCCAGTACTTC
TRBD1,16,NA,TRBV19,TRBJ1-5,CASSPSGTGPDQPQHF,TGTGCCAGTAGCCCCTCCGGGACAGGGCCCGATCAGCCCCAGCATTTT
NA,13,NA,TRBV5-1,TRBJ2-7,CASSLAGSYEQYF,TGCGCCAGCAGCTTGGCAGGATCCTACGAGCAGTACTTC
TRBD1,12,once,TRBV10-3,TRBJ1-2,CAIKGQDYGYTF,TGTGCCATCAAGGGACAGGACTATGGCTACACCTTC
NA,14,NA,TRBV6-5,TRBJ1-2,CASSYDSTGYGYTF,TGTGCCAGCAGTTACGACTCCACAGGGTATGGCTACACCTTC
TRBD1,14,NA,TRBV11-3,TRBJ1-1,CASSATGGAVEAFF,TGTGCCAGCAGCGCAACAGGGGGCGCGGTTGAAGCTTTCTTT
TRBD1,13,NA,TRBV30,TRBJ1-2,CAWMRDRGNGYTF,TGTGCCTGGATGCGGGACAGGGGGAATGGCTACACCTTC
NA,12,NA,TRBV2,TRBJ1-1,CASRRQNTEAFF,TGTGCCAGCAGGAGGCAGAACACTGAAGCTTTCTTT
NA,16,NA,TRBV3-1/TRBV3-2,TRBJ1-4,CASSQVQAPTNEKLFF,TGTGCCAGCAGCCAAGTTCAGGCTCCAACTAATGAAAAACTGTTTTTT
NA,13,few,TRBV19,TRBJ1-2,CASSSGAGYGYTF,TGTGCCAGTAGTTCTGGGGCTGGCTATGGCTACACCTTC
TRBD2,15,NA,TRBV2,TRBJ2-5,CASSSKRGEQETQYF,TGTGCCAGCAGCTCAAAGCGGGGGGAGCAAGAGACCCAGTACTTC
TRBD1,15,NA,TRBV2,TRBJ1-5,CASSWGGQGNQPQHF,TGTGCCAGCTCCTGGGGGGGACAGGGCAATCAGCCCCAGCATTTT
NA,12,once,TRBV7-7,TRBJ2-2,CASRTLTGELFF,TGTGCTAGCAGAACTCTAACCGGGGAGCTGTTTTTT
NA,15,NA,TRBV5-1,TRBJ2-5,CASSLTTRKEETQYF,TGCGCCAGCAGCTTGACGACAAGGAAGGAAGAGACCCAGTACTTC
NA,16,NA,TRBV5-4,TRBJ2-4,CASSLYSHQAKNIQYF,TGTGCCAGCAGCTTGTATAGTCACCAAGCCAAAAACATTCAGTACTTC
NA,10,NA,TRBV27,TRBJ1-1,CASYSGKAFF,TGTGCCAGCTACTCAGGGAAAGCTTTCTTT
TRBD1,13,NA,TRBV6-5,TRBJ1-5,CASRTGDYQPQHF,TGTGCCAGCAGGACAGGGGATTATCAGCCCCAGCATTTT
NA,14,NA,TRBV21-1,TRBJ1-2,CASSKKDRGIGYTF,TGTGCCAGCAGCAAAAAAGACAGGGGTATTGGCTACACCTTC
TRBD1,14,NA,TRBV3-1/TRBV3-2,TRBJ1-4,CASSRGQGEEKLFF,TGTGCCAGCAGCAGGGGACAGGGGGAGGAAAAACTGTTTTTT
TRBD1,16,NA,TRBV3-1/TRBV3-2,TRBJ1-2,CASSQDRQGAFYGYTF,TGTGCCAGCAGCCAAGATAGACAGGGGGCTTTCTATGGCTACACCTTC
TRBD1,16,NA,TRBV25-1,TRBJ1-1,CASSPVARQGSVGAFF,TGTGCCAGCAGCCCGGTAGCGCGACAGGGGTCTGTAGGAGCTTTCTTT
TRBD1,15,once,TRBV6-6,TRBJ1-1,CASRGVRTGYTEAFF,TGTGCCAGCAGAGGAGTCAGGACAGGGTACACTGAAGCTTTCTTT
NA,14,NA,TRBV19,TRBJ1-1,CASSIGGRNTEAFF,TGTGCCAGTAGTATTGGAGGGCGGAACACTGAAGCTTTCTTT
NA,13,NA,TRBV10-1,TRBJ1-2,CASSESGAYGYTF,TGCGCCAGCAGTGAGTCGGGAGCCTATGGCTACACCTTC
NA,13,NA,TRBV28,TRBJ1-2,CASIKGTGYGYTF,TGTGCCAGCATTAAGGGTACAGGATATGGCTACACCTTC
NA,14,NA,TRBV4-2,TRBJ1-6,CASSQDQYNSPLHF,TGTGCCAGCAGCCAAGATCAGTATAATTCACCCCTCCACTTT
NA,15,NA,TRBV6-5,TRBJ1-4,CATKMGGVTNEKLFF,TGTGCCACCAAAATGGGGGGGGTAACTAATGAAAAACTGTTTTTT
NA,14,NA,TRBV10-3,TRBJ1-1,CAISDRQSNTEAFF,TGTGCCATCAGTGATCGACAGTCGAACACTGAAGCTTTCTTT
TRBD2,14,few,TRBV29-1,TRBJ2-2,CSVSWTSDTGELFF,TGCAGCGTTTCCTGGACTAGCGATACCGGGGAGCTGTTTTTT
TRBD2,12,NA,TRBV30,TRBJ2-7,CAWSREGYEQYF,TGTGCCTGGAGTAGGGAGGGCTACGAGCAGTACTTC
TRBD1,14,once,TRBV10-3,TRBJ2-7,CALSWDREGYEQYF,TGTGCCCTCAGCTGGGACAGGGAGGGCTACGAGCAGTACTTC
NA,15,once,TRBV2,TRBJ1-6,CASSEWTIDNSPLHF,TGTGCCAGCAGTGAATGGACAATAGATAATTCACCCCTCCACTTT
TRBD1,14,NA,TRBV11-2,TRBJ1-4,CASSPGTGSEKLFF,TGTGCCAGCAGCCCCGGGACAGGGAGTGAAAAACTGTTTTTT
NA,15,NA,TRBV11-2,TRBJ2-1,CASSLVGGPYNEQFF,TGTGCCAGCAGCTTAGTCGGGGGGCCCTACAATGAGCAGTTCTTC
NA,15,NA,TRBV3-1/TRBV3-2,TRBJ1-4,CASSQVYRDNEKLFF,TGTGCCAGCAGCCAAGTGTACAGGGACAATGAAAAACTGTTTTTT
TRBD2,15,NA,TRBV4-2,TRBJ2-7,CASSRSGGGLYEQYF,TGTGCCAGCAGTCGTAGCGGGGGGGGCCTCTACGAGCAGTACTTC
TRBD1,14,few,TRBV2,TRBJ2-7,CASSDSRGRGEQYF,TGTGCCAGCAGTGATTCCAGGGGGCGAGGCGAGCAGTACTTC
NA,13,NA,TRBV30,TRBJ2-3,CAWRLPSTDTQYF,TGTGCCTGGCGTCTCCCTAGCACAGATACGCAGTATTTT
NA,15,NA,TRBV11-2,TRBJ2-1,CASSLDPSRYNEQFF,TGTGCCAGCAGCTTAGACCCTAGCAGGTACAATGAGCAGTTCTTC
NA,16,NA,TRBV10-3,TRBJ1-2,CAISESGRGENYGYTF,TGTGCCATCAGTGAGTCGGGGAGAGGTGAAAACTATGGCTACACCTTC